The 15 T cell receptor beta chains below come from one sample, sequenced in a study of vaccination effects on CD4 cells after COVID-19. These receptors lack a known antigen. Viral peptide pools were used in the ViraFEST assay to expand antigen-specific CD4+ T cells, and sequencing came afterward. Scientists isolated CD4+ T cells after a roughly 9-day culture period ended. Negative nucleocapsid antibody tests before and after vaccination confirmed no previous SARS-CoV-2 infection. Produced via immunoSEQ multiplex PCR; TCRdb's table is partial and in-frame only. The data contain 20,000 to 25,000 clones, roughly 73% of them seen just once; the ten biggest clones take up around 28%. Sample: CD4+ T cells from PBMCs cultured with HCoV-NL63 spike peptides, taken before COVID-19 vaccination. These receptors were taken from a human donor who received a COVID-19 vaccine.

V gene TRBV7-2 combines with J gene TRBJ2-7, with a tentative D call TRBD2 (6 bases). CDR1 SGHTA and CDR2 FQGNSA come from the germline V gene. Trimming took 1 base from V and 3 from J, leaving 19 bases between them. This CDR3 region has 17 residues. The CDR3 spells CASSLVWASDRFYEQYF. The CDR3 nucleotides read TGTGCCAGCAGCTTAGTGTGGGCTAGCGACCGATTCTACGAGCAGTACTTC.

Only a few counts were recorded for this clone. The J gene is TRBJ2-7, the V gene TRBV7-8; no firm D call. V gave up 8 bases and J gave up 0 bases, with 14 bases separating them. This CDR3 spans 14 amino acids. Germline V CDR1 and CDR2: SGHVS, FQNEAQ. The CDR3 here is CASVMDGYSYEQYF. The CDR3 bases are TGTGCCAGCGTAATGGACGGCTACTCCTACGAGCAGTACTTC.

J is TRBJ2-1 and V is TRBV6-2 or TRBV6-3; 7 bases map to TRBD1. The germline V gene encodes CDR1 MNHEY and CDR2 SVGEGT. The CDR3 covers 15 residues. The ends lost 6 bases at V and 4 bases at J; junction bases unmatched: 9. CDR3 coding DNA: TGTGCCAGCAGCCGACGACAGGGTGGGTACAATGAGCAGTTCTTC. The encoded protein is CASSRRQGGYNEQFF.

The chain uses TRBV29-1 and TRBJ1-4; a weak D match, TRBD1 (5 bases). The CDR3 length is 14 residues. V lost 6 bases and J 8 bases, leaving 19 bases between the germline ends. The germline gives CDR1 SQVTM, CDR2 ANQGSEA. The CDR3: CSVRVGGGGEKLFF. Here the CDR3 DNA reads TGCAGCGTCCGAGTCGGGGGTGGAGGGGAAAAACTGTTTTTT.

The rearrangement joins TRBV15 to TRBJ1-5; a weak D match, TRBD1 (5 bases). The germline V and J ends were trimmed by 0 bases and 4 bases, with 10 bases remaining between them. Germline CDR1 LNHNV, CDR2 YYDKDF (reference sequence). This CDR3 is 15 amino acids long. CDR3 residues: CATSRDPGPNQPQHF. DNA for the CDR3: TGTGCCACCAGCAGAGACCCGGGGCCTAATCAGCCCCAGCATTTT.

The V gene is TRBV28, the J gene TRBJ2-2, with a possible D match to TRBD2 (6 bases). The CDR3 is made up of 13 amino acids. The V end was cut by 10 bases, the J end by 2 bases, with 11 bases between. CDR1 is MDHEN and CDR2 is SYDVKM in the germline V gene. CDR3 residues: CAITGTNTGELFF. The CDR3 coding sequence is TGTGCCATCACCGGGACTAACACCGGGGAGCTGTTTTTT.

This clone has just a few counts. This sequence joins TRBV6-2 or TRBV6-3 and TRBJ1-5; the D is unclear. The germline V gene encodes CDR1 MNHEY and CDR2 SVGEGT. Trimming left V 2 bases short and J 5 bases short, with 19 bases between. The CDR3 loop spans 17 amino acids. CDR3: CASSYVPGGPGDQPQHF. CDR3 DNA sequence: TGTGCCAGCAGTTACGTCCCCGGCGGGCCCGGAGATCAGCCCCAGCATTTT.

This chain links TRBV25-1 with TRBJ2-2; 14 bases are a match to TRBD2. The CDR3 sequence is 17 residues long. The V and J ends lost 4 bases and 4 bases, in that order; junction bases with no gene match: 5. The germline V gene encodes CDR1 MGHDK and CDR2 SYGVNS. CDR3 nucleotide sequence: TGTGCCAGCAGTGGGACTAGCGGGAGGACACGCACCGGGGAGCTGTTTTTT. Residues: CASSGTSGRTRTGELFF.

Here the CDR3 DNA reads TGTGCCAGCAGCCAAGATGGGGGGGGGCCGGAGACCCAGTACTTC. Translation: CASSQDGGGPETQYF. The chain employs TRBV3-1 (or the pseudogene TRBV3-2) and TRBJ2-5; D may be TRBD2 (7 bases). The V and J ends lost 0 bases and 5 bases respectively, with 13 bases between them. This CDR3 spans 15 amino acids. Germline CDR1 and CDR2: LGHDT and YNNKEL (reference sequence).

This clone was observed a handful of times. The genes are TRBV4-1 and TRBJ1-6, with D maybe TRBD1 (6 bases). Germline V gene lookup returns CDR1 MGHRA and CDR2 YSYEKL. The CDR3 has 14 amino acids. V shed 1 base and J shed 11 bases, with 12 bases lying between them. For the CDR3, the DNA is TGCGCCAGCAGCCAAGCCGCTACAGGGACACCCCTCCACTTT. Amino acids: CASSQAATGTPLHF.

Judged by abundance, this clone is large (0.1 to 1%). The chain recombines TRBV30 with TRBJ1-2, with D tentatively TRBD1 (5 bases). CDR3 length equals 12 residues. Trimming stripped 5 bases from V and 2 bases from J, with 9 bases between. Germline-derived CDR1 and CDR2 are GTSNPN and SVGIG (reference sequence). The CDR3 region is CAWGAGNYGYTF. The CDR3 region has the DNA TGTGCCTGGGGGGCCGGCAACTATGGCTACACCTTC.

The genes are TRBV18 and TRBJ1-2, with 8 bases identical to TRBD1. The J segment lost 4 bases and the V segment lost 1 base, leaving 5 bases of the junction unmatched. The CDR3 totals 15 residues. CDR1 and CDR2 (germline): KGHSH, LQKENI. The CDR3 bases are TGTGCCAGCTCACCACAAGGACAGGGATCCTATGGCTACACCTTC. Its protein product is CASSPQGQGSYGYTF.

The chain recombines TRBV5-1 with TRBJ2-1; D assignment may be TRBD1 or TRBD2 (6 bases each). The CDR3 covers 15 residues. The V gene's germline CDR1 is SGHRS and CDR2 YFSETQ. Trimming left V 4 bases short and J 6 bases short, with 17 bases between. CDR3 DNA sequence: TGCGCCAGCAGCCCCGGGGGCCCCGGCGGCAATGAGCAGTTCTTC. This sequence encodes CASSPGGPGGNEQFF. The entire variable domain, with the rest obtained from reference TRBV5-1 and TRBJ2-1, is as follows: KAGVTQTPRYLIKTRGQQVTLSCSPISGHRSVSWYQQTPGQGLQFLFEYFSETQRNKGNFPGRFSGRQFSNSRSEMNVSTLELGDSALYLCASSPGGPGGNEQFFGPGTRLTVL.

The V call is TRBV7-3, the J call TRBJ2-1; the D is unclear. Germline CDR1 SGHTA, CDR2 FQGTGA. V dropped 4 bases and J dropped 8 bases, with 9 bases sitting between them. This CDR3 is 12 amino acids long. The CDR3 region is CASSSYRDEQFF. In DNA, the CDR3 is TGTGCCAGCAGCTCGTATCGGGATGAGCAGTTCTTC. The entire variable domain, with the rest obtained from reference TRBV7-3 and TRBJ2-1, is as follows: GAGVSQTPSNKVTEKGKYVELRCDPISGHTALYWYRQSLGQGPEFLIYFQGTGAADDSGLPNDRFFAVRPEGSVSTLKIQRTERGDSAVYLCASSSYRDEQFFGPGTRLTVL.

The V and J genes are TRBV5-6 and TRBJ1-2; 9 bases are shared with TRBD1. Germline V CDR1 and CDR2: SGHDT, YYEEEE. The V gene end was trimmed by 0 bases and the J gene end by 6 bases; junction bases not matched to a gene: 6. CDR3 size: 15 residues. The CDR3 sequence: CASSLGGQGRNGYTF. In DNA, the CDR3 is TGTGCCAGCAGCTTGGGAGGACAGGGGAGGAATGGCTACACCTTC.